The 9 T cell receptor beta chains in this list originate from one sample, sequenced in a study of T cell repertoires in cytomegalovirus infection. TCRdb re-called the reads through MiXCR, storing one row per CDR3 protein. The table includes 200,000 to 300,000 distinct CDR3 sequences, around 8.7% detected once. The sequenced material came from PBMCs. The receptor source for this set is a human donor in good health (CMV status not recorded). Some clones in this sample may be carry-over from other donors' samples.

This clonotype was seen at least ten times. The chain joins TRBV19 to TRBJ2-4; no clear D gene. This CDR3 has 17 residues. Germline assignment: CDR1 LNHDA and CDR2 SQIVND (reference sequence). V was shortened by 0 bases and J by 0 bases, with 12 bases between the two germline ends. The CDR3 region is CASSIDLRLLAKNIQYF. CDR3 DNA sequence: TGTGCCAGTAGTATAGATCTGAGACTTCTAGCCAAAAACATTCAGTACTTC. The full variable domain, its missing parts supplied by reference TRBV19 and TRBJ2-4, is DGGITQSPKYLFRKEGQNVTLSCEQNLNHDAMYWYRQDPGQGLRLIYYSQIVNDFQKGDIAEGYSVSREKKESFPLTVTSAQKNPTAFYLCASSIDLRLLAKNIQYFGAGTRLSVL.

This clonotype was counted only a few times. This chain connects TRBV7-2 to TRBJ1-1, with D possibly TRBD1 on 5 matching bases. V lost 9 bases to trimming and J lost 0 bases, with 20 bases between them. The CDR3 consists of 16 residues. Germline-derived CDR1 and CDR2 are SGHTA and FQGNSA. DNA of the CDR3: TGTGCCAGTCGCAACAGGTGGGGCGTAATGAACACTGAAGCTTTCTTT. Translating gives CASRNRWGVMNTEAFF.

The J gene is TRBJ2-1, the V gene TRBV29-1, with D possibly matching TRBD2 (6 bases). The germline V and J ends were trimmed by 2 bases and 3 bases, with 8 bases remaining between them. Germline CDR1 SQVTM, CDR2 ANQGSEA. This CDR3 region has 13 residues. As DNA, the CDR3 is TGCAGCGTTGAAAGACTAGTCTACAATGAGCAGTTCTTC. This encodes CSVERLVYNEQFF.

This clonotype was seen at least ten times. The chain recombines TRBV7-2 with TRBJ2-7; 7 bases line up with TRBD2. Germline CDR1 reads SGHTA; CDR2 reads FQGNSA. The length of the CDR3 is 15 residues. Trimming cost V 4 bases and J 3 bases; bases outside gene matches: 9. The CDR3 here is CASSYQPGGIYEQYF. The CDR3 coding sequence is TGTGCCAGCAGCTACCAGCCGGGAGGAATCTACGAGCAGTACTTC.

This clonotype was detected only a few times. The chain employs TRBV7-6 and TRBJ1-1; D gene ambiguous. Trimming stripped 5 bases from V and 3 bases from J, with 16 bases between. Germline V gene data show CDR1 as SGHVS and CDR2 as FNYEAQ. CDR3 length equals 15 residues. CDR3 sequence: CASSPQTRMDTEAFF. The CDR3, as DNA: TGTGCCAGCAGCCCTCAAACCCGGATGGACACTGAAGCTTTCTTT.

This clonotype came up a few times. The chain joins TRBV28 to TRBJ1-1; 9 nucleotides line up with TRBD1. Germline V CDR1 and CDR2: MDHEN, SYDVKM. The CDR3 runs 17 residues. J lost 0 bases, V lost 5 bases, and 10 bases had no gene match. CDR3 amino acids: CASSPRTGDKMNTEAFF. The CDR3 coding sequence is TGTGCCAGCAGTCCCAGGACAGGGGATAAAATGAACACTGAAGCTTTCTTT.

This clonotype was seen many times. This sequence may be a read error, since a much larger clone differs from it by one base. The V gene is TRBV11-2, the J gene TRBJ2-7; no clear D. The CDR3 is 11 residues long. CDR1 and CDR2 (germline): SGHAT, FQNNGV. With 5 bases removed from V and 2 bases from J, the gap between germline ends came to 4 bases. CDR3 sequence: CASSHAYEQYF. In DNA form, the CDR3 reads TGTGCCAGCAGCCATGCCTACGAGCAGTACTTC.

This clonotype occurred many times. This rearrangement joins TRBV7-9 to TRBJ2-5, with 7 bases fitting TRBD1. In germline, CDR1 is SEHNR, CDR2 FQNEAQ (reference sequence). V lost 8 bases to trimming and J lost 2 bases; unmatched junction nucleotides: 11. This CDR3 region has 15 residues. The CDR3 bases are TGTGCCAGCGGAATGACAGGGATGGAGCAAGAGACCCAGTACTTC. Translation: CASGMTGMEQETQYF.

This clonotype was counted at least ten times. J is TRBJ1-5 and V is TRBV19; D call uncertain. The CDR3 is 16 residues long. Between the trimmed V and J ends, which lost 4 bases and 1 base, there was a span of 14 bases. Germline CDR1 LNHDA, CDR2 SQIVND (reference sequence). In nucleotides, the CDR3 is TGTGCCAGTAGTACCTCCGGGTCGAGGAGCAATCAGCCCCAGCATTTT. Its translation is CASSTSGSRSNQPQHF. The entire variable domain, with the rest obtained from reference TRBV19 and TRBJ1-5, is as follows: DGGITQSPKYLFRKEGQNVTLSCEQNLNHDAMYWYRQDPGQGLRLIYYSQIVNDFQKGDIAEGYSVSREKKESFPLTVTSAQKNPTAFYLCASSTSGSRSNQPQHFGDGTRLSIL.